These 18 T cell receptor beta chains were sequenced from one sample in a study of T cell changes during pregnancy in multiple sclerosis. Assay used: immunoSEQ multiplex PCR; TCRdb lists only in-frame clones, some missing. The table includes over 35,000 clones, roughly 87% detected once. The sequencing used CD4+ T cells from peripheral blood mononuclear cells, collected in the first trimester of pregnancy. Every receptor here comes from a female donor with multiple sclerosis, enrolled in a pregnancy study.

V is TRBV6-5 and J is TRBJ2-3, with a possible D match to TRBD1 (5 bases). The CDR3 is 16 residues long. V lost 2 bases, J lost 4 bases, and 16 bases lay in between. Germline V gives CDR1 MNHEY, CDR2 SVGAGI. In nucleotides, the CDR3 is TGTGCCAGCAGTTACCGCCTGGGGCCCGCGGCAGATACGCAGTATTTT. This sequence encodes CASSYRLGPAADTQYF.

The chain carries TRBV10-3 and TRBJ2-7, with TRBD2 as a possible D gene (6 bases). CDR3 length: 17 residues. Trimming removed 0 bases from V and 2 bases from J, with 17 bases in between. From germline, CDR1 is ENHRY and CDR2 SYGVKD. The CDR3 DNA reads TGTGCCATCAGTGAGTCTAAGGGAGGAGGGCTTACCTACGAGCAGTACTTC. Protein product: CAISESKGGGLTYEQYF.

V gene TRBV29-1 combines with J gene TRBJ1-3; 7 bases are a match to TRBD1. V trimming: 5 bases; J trimming: 0 bases; junction bases outside the gene matches: 7. The CDR3 runs 15 residues. Germline CDR1 SQVTM, CDR2 ANQGSEA. The CDR3 is CSVSTGALSGNTIYF. CDR3 nucleotide sequence: TGCAGCGTTAGTACAGGGGCTCTCTCTGGAAACACCATATATTTT.

The CDR3 region is CASSFDRGAGELFF. The CDR3 nucleotides read TGTGCCAGCAGCTTCGACAGGGGGGCCGGGGAGCTGTTTTTT. The V call is TRBV7-7, the J call TRBJ2-2, with 9 bases identical to TRBD1. Germline values: CDR1 SSHAT, CDR2 FNYEAQ (reference sequence). The V segment lost 3 bases and the J segment 6 bases; nucleotides outside the gene matches: 2. The CDR3 is 14 residues long.

The chain couples TRBV15 to TRBJ2-4, with TRBD1 matching 7 bases. CDR1 and CDR2 from the germline V gene are LNHNV and YYDKDF (reference sequence). This CDR3 region has 16 residues. The V and J ends lost 0 bases and 9 bases, in that order; junction bases with no gene match: 11. The DNA of the CDR3 is TGTGCCACCAGCAGAGATTTCGCCAGGGGGTTGGTCATTCAGTACTTC. It codes for CATSRDFARGLVIQYF.

The rearrangement joins TRBV19 to TRBJ1-2, with 7 bases identical to TRBD1. The CDR3 has 14 residues. Trimming removed 7 bases from V and 4 bases from J; junction bases left unmatched: 9. Germline V lookup: CDR1 LNHDA, CDR2 SQIVND (reference sequence). The CDR3 is CASTRGGQPYGYTF. CDR3 DNA: TGTGCCAGTACCAGAGGGGGACAGCCCTATGGCTACACCTTC.

In nucleotides, the CDR3 is TGTGCCAGCAGGACAGGGGGCTACGAAAAACTGTTTTTT. Its translation is CASRTGGYEKLFF. The chain employs TRBV7-8 and TRBJ1-4, with TRBD1 matching over 10 bases. Germline assignment: CDR1 SGHVS and CDR2 FQNEAQ. The ends lost 6 bases at V and 8 bases at J; junction bases unmatched: 3. The length of the CDR3 is 13 residues. Full variable domain (outside the CDR3, taken from reference TRBV7-8 and TRBJ1-4): GAGVSQSPRYKVAKRGQDVALRCDPISGHVSLFWYQQALGQGPEFLTYFQNEAQLDKSGLPSDRFFAERPEGSVSTLKIQRTQQEDSAVYLCASRTGGYEKLFFGSGTQLSVL.

V usage is TRBV7-2 and J usage is TRBJ1-2; maybe TRBD1 (6 bases). There are 14 residues in the CDR3. CDR1 SGHTA and CDR2 FQGNSA come from the germline V gene. V was cut by 0 bases and J by 3 bases, with 8 bases left in between. In DNA, the CDR3 is TGTGCCAGCAGCTTAGCCGCAGGGGACTATGGCTACACCTTC. Amino acid sequence: CASSLAAGDYGYTF.

This clone turned up a few times. The V call is TRBV19, the J call TRBJ1-1; 9 bases match TRBD1. The germline V gene encodes CDR1 LNHDA and CDR2 SQIVND (reference sequence). There are 14 residues in the CDR3. V gave up 9 bases and J gave up 4 bases; unmatched junction bases: 9. The CDR3 sequence is CASKDRGVGTEAFF. DNA for the CDR3: TGTGCCAGCAAGGACAGGGGTGTCGGCACTGAAGCTTTCTTT.

The chain links TRBV4-1 to TRBJ2-5; 11 bases align to TRBD2. Losses at the gene ends were 0 bases for V and 2 bases for J; bases not matched to a gene: 5. The CDR3 loop spans 17 amino acids. CDR1 and CDR2 from the germline V gene are MGHRA and YSYEKL. The CDR3 nucleotides are TGCGCCAGCAGCCAAGATGGGGCTAGCGGGAGGCAAGAGACCCAGTACTTC. It is translated as CASSQDGASGRQETQYF.

This rearrangement joins TRBV9 to TRBJ2-3; 8 nucleotides align to TRBD2. The CDR3 is made up of 14 amino acids. With 6 bases clipped from V and 4 bases from J, the junction kept 7 bases outside the gene matches. Germline CDR1 SGDLS, CDR2 YYNGEE. CDR3 amino acids: CASTLSGGPDTQYF. In DNA form, the CDR3 reads TGTGCCAGCACTTTGAGCGGGGGTCCAGATACGCAGTATTTT.

The genes are TRBV7-9 and TRBJ2-1; no clear D gene. The germline V and J ends were trimmed by 4 bases and 0 bases, with 10 bases remaining between them. Germline lookup yields CDR1 SEHNR and CDR2 FQNEAQ (reference sequence). CDR3 length: 15 amino acids. CDR3 sequence (DNA): TGTGCCAGCAGCTCACTGTCGAGCTCCTACAATGAGCAGTTCTTC. It specifies CASSSLSSSYNEQFF. Full variable domain (outside the CDR3, taken from reference TRBV7-9 and TRBJ2-1): DTGVSQNPRHKITKRGQNVTFRCDPISEHNRLYWYRQTLGQGPEFLTYFQNEAQLEKSRLLSDRFSAERPKGSFSTLEIQRTEQGDSAMYLCASSSLSSSYNEQFFGPGTRLTVL.

The chain joins TRBV7-2 to TRBJ2-3, with 7 bases identical to TRBD2. The CDR3 is 15 amino acids. V lost 1 base and J lost 6; bases outside the gene matches: 7. CDR1 is SGHTA, CDR2 FQGNSA, per germline. CDR3 residues: CASSLGGGWSDTQYF. The DNA of the CDR3 is TGTGCCAGCAGCTTAGGCGGGGGATGGTCGGATACGCAGTATTTT.

The chain carries TRBV5-1 and TRBJ1-1; D might be TRBD1 (6 bases). The germline CDR1 and CDR2 sequences are SGHRS and YFSETQ. With 0 bases removed from V and 2 bases from J, the gap between germline ends came to 11 bases. The CDR3 is 15 residues long. The CDR3 DNA is TGCGCCAGCAGCTTGGAAGCCAGGGGAAACACTGAAGCTTTCTTT. Its protein product is CASSLEARGNTEAFF. Drawing the rest from reference TRBV5-1 and TRBJ1-1, the complete variable domain is KAGVTQTPRYLIKTRGQQVTLSCSPISGHRSVSWYQQTPGQGLQFLFEYFSETQRNKGNFPGRFSGRQFSNSRSEMNVSTLELGDSALYLCASSLEARGNTEAFFGQGTRLTVV.

This rearrangement joins TRBV6-1 to TRBJ1-5; maybe TRBD1 (5 bases). The CDR3 loop spans 12 amino acids. The V end was cut by 8 bases, the J end by 1 base, with 6 bases between. In germline, CDR1 is MNHNS, CDR2 SASEGT. DNA of the CDR3: TGTGCCAGCCAGGGCAGCAATCAGCCCCAGCATTTT. As protein: CASQGSNQPQHF.

The chain couples TRBV11-1 to TRBJ2-5; 7 bases match TRBD2. The germline CDR1 and CDR2 sequences are SGHAT and FQDESV (reference sequence). There are 18 residues in the CDR3. Unmatched junction bases numbered 20, after V lost 5 bases and J lost 5 bases. This CDR3 is CASSLLRLIAGTGETQYF. The DNA for the CDR3 is TGTGCCAGCAGCCTCCTCAGACTAATAGCGGGCACGGGGGAGACCCAGTACTTC.

The V and J genes are TRBV30 and TRBJ2-6; 10 bases are a match to TRBD1. The CDR3 is 17 residues long. Germline values: CDR1 GTSNPN, CDR2 SVGIG (reference sequence). The trim removed 1 base at V and 3 bases at J, leaving 6 bases unmatched. CDR3 sequence reads: CAWSAGQGGFGANVLTF. The CDR3 nucleotides are TGTGCCTGGAGTGCCGGACAGGGGGGGTTTGGGGCCAACGTCCTGACTTTC.

The V call is TRBV29-1, the J call TRBJ1-2; D is ambiguous. CDR3 length equals 12 residues. Germline CDR1 and CDR2: SQVTM and ANQGSEA. V lost 8 bases and J 2 bases, leaving 12 bases between the germline ends. The CDR3: CSSLAVNYGYTF. CDR3 DNA sequence: TGCAGCTCCCTCGCAGTCAACTATGGCTACACCTTC. Looking up the rest from reference TRBV29-1 and TRBJ1-2 gives the full variable domain: SAVISQKPSRDICQRGTSLTIQCQVDSQVTMMFWYRQQPGQSLTLIATANQGSEATYESGFVIDKFPISRPNLTFSTLTVSNMSPEDSSIYLCSSLAVNYGYTFGSGTRLTVV.